A single sample gave rise to the 14 T cell receptor beta chains below, sequenced in a study of blood T cell repertoires in COVID-19. The assay was immunoSEQ multiplex PCR, and TCRdb's table has in-frame clones only and misses some. This sample yields around 76,000 clones, of which around 83% are seen a single time; 5.5% to 8% belongs to the top ten. Material: peripheral blood. These receptors were collected from a man aged 25-45 years with COVID-19, enrolled during active disease.

The CDR3 reads CASSLWGQVLPDTIRKTQYF. The CDR3, as DNA: TGTGCCAGCAGTTTATGGGGACAGGTTCTGCCAGACACGATCCGGAAGACCCAGTACTTC. This chain uses TRBV28 with TRBJ2-5; 8 positions match TRBD1. Germline V gene sequence: CDR1 MDHEN, CDR2 SYDVKM. V gave up 0 bases and J gave up 6 bases; unmatched junction bases: 21. This CDR3 comprises 20 residues.

This clone occurred once. This chain uses TRBV18 with TRBJ2-4, with a weak D call TRBD2 (6 bases). Germline CDR1 is KGHSH and CDR2 is LQKENI. V was clipped by 6 bases and J by 9 bases, with 15 bases between them. The CDR3 extends over 13 amino acids. CDR3 residues: CASSNTPEGIQYF. CDR3 nucleotide sequence: TGTGCCAGCTCGAATACCCCGGAGGGCATTCAGTACTTC. Looking up the rest from reference TRBV18 and TRBJ2-4 gives the full variable domain: NAGVMQNPRHLVRRRGQEARLRCSPMKGHSHVYWYRQLPEEGLKFMVYLQKENIIDESGMPKERFSAEFPKEGPSILRIQQVVRGDSAAYFCASSNTPEGIQYFGAGTRLSVL.

The CDR3 reads CASSYAVKTMNTEAFF. The CDR3 coding sequence is TGTGCCAGCAGTTACGCCGTGAAGACAATGAACACTGAAGCTTTCTTT. The rearrangement links TRBV6-5 to TRBJ1-1; D is uncertain. Germline V CDR1 and CDR2: MNHEY, SVGAGI. The CDR3 spans 16 residues. V lost 2 bases, J lost 0 bases, and 13 bases lay in between.

The chain uses TRBV7-6 and TRBJ2-7; 7 nucleotides align to TRBD2. There are 15 residues in the CDR3. Trimming at V came to 5 bases and at J to 7 bases, leaving 14 bases not matched to a gene. CDR1 is SGHVS, CDR2 FNYEAQ, per germline. The CDR3 is CASSPGAGASEEQYF. The DNA for the CDR3 is TGTGCCAGCAGCCCAGGCGCGGGAGCCTCTGAAGAGCAGTACTTC.

The rearrangement joins TRBV27 to TRBJ1-1; maybe TRBD1 (6 bases). CDR3 length: 15 amino acids. Germline-derived CDR1 and CDR2 are MNHEY and SMNVEV (reference sequence). V lost 5 bases and J 3 bases, leaving 16 bases between the germline ends. The CDR3 DNA reads TGTGCCAGCAGTCGGACAGACCCCAAATACACTGAAGCTTTCTTT. As protein: CASSRTDPKYTEAFF.

This chain joins TRBV5-1 and TRBJ2-3; 14 bases align to TRBD2. The CDR3 consists of 15 residues. Germline values: CDR1 SGHRS, CDR2 YFSETQ. The trim removed 4 bases at V and 8 bases at J, leaving 6 bases unmatched. CDR3: CASSLTSGRAVTQYF. The CDR3, as DNA: TGCGCCAGCAGCCTGACTAGCGGGAGGGCTGTTACGCAGTATTTT.

The V gene is TRBV28, the J gene TRBJ1-5; D is ambiguous. Germline CDR1 and CDR2: MDHEN and SYDVKM. This CDR3 has 13 amino acids. V was clipped by 6 bases and J by 0 bases, with 6 bases between them. CDR3 residues: CASSLYSNQPQHF. In DNA, the CDR3 is TGTGCCAGCAGCCTTTATAGCAATCAGCCCCAGCATTTT.

This clone was seen a single time. The chain joins TRBV27 to TRBJ1-2; TRBD1 might be the D (6 bases). The CDR3 spans 15 residues. V was cut by 2 bases and J by 5 bases, with 15 bases left in between. Germline loops: CDR1 MNHEY, CDR2 SMNVEV (reference sequence). The CDR3 here is CASSLTQGLGYGYTF. Written as DNA, the CDR3 is TGTGCCAGCAGTTTAACACAGGGTCTAGGGTATGGCTACACCTTC.

The genes are TRBV28 and TRBJ2-6; maybe TRBD2 (5 bases). There are 18 residues in the CDR3. The V end lost 5 bases, the J end lost 0 bases, and 17 bases lay between the germline ends. Germline loops: CDR1 MDHEN, CDR2 SYDVKM. The CDR3 here is CASSRGLDGGSGANVLTF. The CDR3 region has the DNA TGTGCCAGCAGTCGGGGATTGGACGGTGGCTCTGGGGCCAACGTCCTGACTTTC.

The chain employs TRBV7-2 and TRBJ2-3; D possibly corresponds to TRBD1 (6 bases). This CDR3 comprises 14 residues. Germline V gene data show CDR1 as SGHTA and CDR2 as FQGNSA. V was trimmed by 3 bases and J by 0 bases, leaving 7 bases between them. The CDR3 reads CASSLQGSTDTQYF. The CDR3 coding sequence is TGTGCCAGCAGCTTGCAGGGGAGCACAGATACGCAGTATTTT.

Here the CDR3 DNA reads TGTGCCAGCACCAAGAGGGCGGGAGGGATGGATGAGCAGTTCTTC. Translation: CASTKRAGGMDEQFF. The rearrangement joins TRBV5-4 to TRBJ2-1, with 9 bases matching TRBD2. J was trimmed by 8 bases and V by 6 bases; bases with no gene match: 12. CDR1 is SGHNT, CDR2 YYREEE, per germline (reference sequence). The CDR3 length is 15 residues.

CDR3 sequence reads: CSGGLNNEQFF. CDR3 nucleotide sequence: TGCAGCGGAGGACTTAACAATGAGCAGTTCTTC. The rearrangement uses TRBV29-1 and TRBJ2-1; weak D call: TRBD2 (5 bases). This CDR3 comprises 11 residues. The V and J ends lost 7 bases and 5 bases respectively, with 9 bases between them. CDR1 is SQVTM and CDR2 is ANQGSEA in the germline V gene.

The chain carries TRBV5-1 and TRBJ2-2, with 8 bases that match TRBD2. The germline gives CDR1 SGHRS, CDR2 YFSETQ. V shed 1 base, J shed 7 bases, and the junction held 3 bases outside the gene matches. This CDR3 region has 14 residues. The CDR3 coding sequence is TGCGCCAGCAGCTTGAGAGCGGGGGTCGGGGAGCTGTTTTTT. Protein product: CASSLRAGVGELFF.

The chain has TRBV10-2 and TRBJ1-2; D might be TRBD1 (5 bases). In germline, CDR1 is WSHSY, CDR2 SAAADI. The CDR3 loop spans 12 amino acids. V lost 7 bases and J 4 bases, leaving 10 bases between the germline ends. CDR3 amino acids: CASITDSYGYTF. In DNA, the CDR3 is TGCGCCAGCATAACCGACAGCTATGGCTACACCTTC.